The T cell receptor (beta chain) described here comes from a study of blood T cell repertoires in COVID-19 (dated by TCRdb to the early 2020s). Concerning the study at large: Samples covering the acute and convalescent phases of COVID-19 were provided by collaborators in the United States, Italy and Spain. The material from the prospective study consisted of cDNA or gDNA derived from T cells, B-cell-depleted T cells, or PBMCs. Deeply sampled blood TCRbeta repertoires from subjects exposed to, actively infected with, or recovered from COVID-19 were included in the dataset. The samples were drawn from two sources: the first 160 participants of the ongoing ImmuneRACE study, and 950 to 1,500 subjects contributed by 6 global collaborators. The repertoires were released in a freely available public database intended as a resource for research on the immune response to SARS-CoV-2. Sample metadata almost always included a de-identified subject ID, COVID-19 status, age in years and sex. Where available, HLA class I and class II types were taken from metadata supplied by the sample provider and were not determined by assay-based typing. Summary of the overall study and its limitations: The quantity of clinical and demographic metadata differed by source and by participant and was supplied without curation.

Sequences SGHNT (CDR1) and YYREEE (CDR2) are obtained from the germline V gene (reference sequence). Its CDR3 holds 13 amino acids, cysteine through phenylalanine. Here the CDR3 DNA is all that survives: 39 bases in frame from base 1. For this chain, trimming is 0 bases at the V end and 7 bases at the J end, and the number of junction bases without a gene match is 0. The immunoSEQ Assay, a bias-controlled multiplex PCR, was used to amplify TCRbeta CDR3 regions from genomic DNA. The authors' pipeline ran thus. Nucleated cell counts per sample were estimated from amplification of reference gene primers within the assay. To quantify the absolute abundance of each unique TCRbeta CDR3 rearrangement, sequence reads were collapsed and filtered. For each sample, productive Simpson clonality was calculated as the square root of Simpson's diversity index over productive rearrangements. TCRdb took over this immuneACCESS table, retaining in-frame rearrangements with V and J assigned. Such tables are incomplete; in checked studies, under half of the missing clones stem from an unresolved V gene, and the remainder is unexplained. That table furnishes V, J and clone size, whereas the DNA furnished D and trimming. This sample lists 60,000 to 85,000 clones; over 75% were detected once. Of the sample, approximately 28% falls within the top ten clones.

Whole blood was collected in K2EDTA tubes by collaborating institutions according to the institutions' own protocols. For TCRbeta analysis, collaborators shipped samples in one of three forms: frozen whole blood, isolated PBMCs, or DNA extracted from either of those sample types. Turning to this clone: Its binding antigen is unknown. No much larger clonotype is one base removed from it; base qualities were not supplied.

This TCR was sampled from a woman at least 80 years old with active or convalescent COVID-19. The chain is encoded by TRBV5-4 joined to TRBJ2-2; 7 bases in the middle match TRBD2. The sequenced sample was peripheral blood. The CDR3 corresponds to CASSLAGGGELFF. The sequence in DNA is TGTGCCAGCAGCTTGGCGGGGGGCGGGGAGCTGTTTTTT.